This TCR beta chain appears in the sequencing data of a study of blood T cell repertoires in COVID-19 (dated by TCRdb to 2018 to 2020). Regarding the research as a whole: The collaborator samples originated in the United States, Italy and Spain and spanned the acute and convalescent phases of COVID-19. The prospective study material was composed of cDNA or gDNA derived from T cells, B-cell-depleted T cells, or PBMCs. The dataset comprised deeply sampled blood TCRbeta repertoires from subjects exposed to, actively infected with, or recovered from COVID-19. Nearly every sample came with metadata listing a de-identified subject ID, COVID-19 status, age in years and sex. The repertoires were released in a freely available public database intended as a resource for research on the immune response to SARS-CoV-2. Where HLA class I and class II types were available, the types were taken from metadata supplied by the sample provider, not from assay-based typing. Samples were obtained from the ongoing ImmuneRACE study (first 160 participants) and from 950 to 1,500 subjects provided by 6 global collaborators. Results the study describes overall, beyond this receptor: The quantity of clinical and demographic metadata differed by source and by participant and was supplied without curation.

Each collaborating institution followed its own protocols to collect whole blood in K2EDTA tubes. For TCRbeta analysis, collaborators shipped samples in one of three forms: frozen whole blood, isolated PBMCs, or DNA extracted from either of those sample types. TCRbeta CDR3 regions were amplified from genomic DNA using the immunoSEQ Assay, a bias-controlled multiplex PCR. As for the original processing: Within the assay, amplification of reference gene primers was used to estimate how many nucleated cells each sample contained. To quantify the absolute abundance of each unique TCRbeta CDR3 rearrangement, sequence reads were collapsed and filtered. Productive Simpson clonality was computed per sample as the square root of Simpson's diversity index over productive rearrangements. TCRdb took this table from immuneACCESS and kept in-frame rearrangements with V and J called. Such tables lack part of the clones; where checked against another copy, unresolved V genes explain under half of the gap, and the rest is unexplained. The DNA was the basis for D and trimming; V, J and clone size are from that table. Present in this sample are 110,000 to 150,000 clones, under 80% of which were seen just once. The ten most abundant clones make up around 4.4% of the sample.

Reading the germline V gene gives CDR1 SGHRS and CDR2 YFSETQ. The CDR3 runs 15 amino acids, cysteine and phenylalanine included. CDR3 DNA is the only sequence kept; it has 45 bases, read in frame from the first base. Between the V and J ends, shortened by 0 bases and 2 bases respectively, the junction contains 11 bases. With regard to this clone: Its antigen remains unidentified. No quality values exist for individual bases; no much larger clone is one base distant.

The sequence joins TRBV5-1 to TRBJ1-2, with the D segment identity uncertain. The source of this sequence is a man aged 55 to 70 with acute or convalescent COVID-19. The sequenced sample was peripheral blood. DNA sequence: TGCGCCAGCAGCTTGGATGTGGCAGGAAACTATGGCTACACCTTC. It specifies CASSLDVAGNYGYTF.